Following are 15 T cell receptor beta chains from one sample sequenced in a study of technical replicates of blood from a few donors. Sequencing was performed with immunoSEQ multiplex PCR; in TCRdb, only in-frame clones are kept and a portion is missing. The table records under 85,000 clones, 85% to 95% of them present only once. The source material was T cells isolated from PBMCs. The receptors were sampled from a human donor in good health.

The chain couples TRBV5-5 to TRBJ2-1; the match to TRBD2 covers 8 bases. V lost 4 bases and J lost 3; bases outside the gene matches: 9. The germline V gene has CDR1 SGHKS and CDR2 YYEKEE (reference sequence). The CDR3 spans 16 residues. The CDR3: CASSEPTSGYYNEQFF. The DNA of the CDR3 is TGTGCCAGCAGCGAACCAACTAGCGGCTACTACAATGAGCAGTTCTTC.

The chain combines TRBV19 with TRBJ2-5, with TRBD2 as a possible D gene (5 bases). The V gene's germline CDR1 is LNHDA and CDR2 SQIVND (reference sequence). V was shortened by 4 bases and J by 5 bases, with 5 bases between the two germline ends. The CDR3 consists of 11 residues. This CDR3 is CASSTGETQYF. The CDR3 nucleotides read TGTGCCAGTAGTACGGGGGAGACCCAGTACTTC.

J is TRBJ1-5 and V is TRBV9; no clear D. V dropped 0 bases and J dropped 4 bases, with 8 bases sitting between them. There are 14 residues in the CDR3. Germline CDR1 and CDR2: SGDLS and YYNGEE. CDR3 loop: CASSVEAGNQPQHF. The CDR3 DNA reads as TGTGCCAGCAGCGTAGAAGCCGGGAATCAGCCCCAGCATTTT.

The gene calls are TRBV5-5 and TRBJ1-1; D call uncertain. With 0 bases removed from V and 1 base from J, the gap between germline ends came to 13 bases. Germline values: CDR1 SGHKS, CDR2 YYEKEE (reference sequence). This CDR3 is built from 16 residues. CDR3 sequence reads: CASSLARWRGNTEAFF. The CDR3 DNA reads as TGTGCCAGCAGCTTGGCTAGGTGGAGAGGGAACACTGAAGCTTTCTTT.

J is TRBJ2-7 and V is TRBV5-1; no reliable D call. CDR3 length equals 13 residues. V gave up 0 bases and J gave up 7 bases, with 11 bases separating them. Germline-derived CDR1 and CDR2 are SGHRS and YFSETQ. CDR3 nucleotide sequence: TGCGCCAGCAGCTTGGGACATCTCTTAGAGCAGTACTTC. Translating gives CASSLGHLLEQYF.

The chain has TRBV9 and TRBJ2-1; TRBD1 agrees at 9 bases. V shed 4 bases, J shed 10 bases, and the junction held 18 bases outside the gene matches. Per germline, CDR1 SGDLS and CDR2 YYNGEE. CDR3 length: 17 amino acids. CDR3 in amino acids: CASSPDPGTGLSQEQFF. Written as DNA, the CDR3 is TGTGCCAGCAGCCCAGACCCGGGGACAGGGCTCTCTCAGGAGCAGTTCTTC.

The chain links TRBV28 to TRBJ2-1, with 8 bases aligning to TRBD2. The CDR3 runs 16 residues. Germline CDR1 is MDHEN and CDR2 is SYDVKM. V lost 5 bases to trimming and J lost 0 bases; unmatched junction nucleotides: 6. The CDR3 DNA reads as TGTGCCAGCAGTCCCCAGCGGGAGAGCTCCTACAATGAGCAGTTCTTC. Translating it yields CASSPQRESSYNEQFF.

The rearrangement joins TRBV29-1 to TRBJ2-7; 9 bases match TRBD1. This CDR3 spans 15 amino acids. Trimming took 1 base from V and 3 from J; bases not matched to a gene: 7. In germline, CDR1 is SQVTM, CDR2 ANQGSEA. The CDR3 bases are TGCAGCGTTGAAGGTCTGGGACAGGGCTTCTACGAGCAGTACTTC. It specifies CSVEGLGQGFYEQYF.

The V gene is TRBV6-4, the J gene TRBJ1-5, with 8 bases that match TRBD1. The CDR3 has 15 amino acids. Germline V CDR1 and CDR2: MRHNA, SNTAGT. Trimming removed 2 bases from V and 4 bases from J; junction bases left unmatched: 4. The CDR3 here is CASSDRRGRNQPQHF. In DNA, the CDR3 is TGTGCCAGCAGTGACCGCAGGGGGCGGAATCAGCCCCAGCATTTT.

V usage is TRBV9 and J usage is TRBJ1-1; no reliable D call. V was shortened by 0 bases and J by 1 base, with 10 bases between the two germline ends. Germline loops: CDR1 SGDLS, CDR2 YYNGEE. The CDR3 is 15 amino acids. As DNA, the CDR3 is TGTGCCAGCAGCGTAGAAATTACGGGGAACACTGAAGCTTTCTTT. Translated, it gives CASSVEITGNTEAFF.

The chain joins TRBV9 to TRBJ1-1; the match to TRBD1 covers 9 bases. The germline gives CDR1 SGDLS, CDR2 YYNGEE. The CDR3 totals 15 residues. V gave up 3 bases and J gave up 1 base; unmatched junction bases: 4. CDR3 nucleotides: TGTGCCAGCAGCGCAGCGGACAGGGGGAACACTGAAGCTTTCTTT. Protein: CASSAADRGNTEAFF.

The J gene is TRBJ1-1, the V gene TRBV6-6; tentatively, D is TRBD1 (5 bases). Germline CDR1 and CDR2: MNHNY and SVGAGI (reference sequence). V was trimmed by 7 bases and J by 10 bases, leaving 16 bases between them. This CDR3 region has 12 residues. The CDR3 protein is CASTIGASVAFF. For the CDR3, the DNA is TGTGCCAGCACAATAGGGGCATCGGTAGCTTTCTTT.

This clone showed up just once. This chain joins TRBV29-1 and TRBJ2-3; 9 bases map to TRBD2. Looked up from germline, CDR1 is SQVTM and CDR2 is ANQGSEA. V dropped 4 bases and J dropped 2; count of bases not matched to a gene: 16. This CDR3 contains 18 residues. CDR3 in amino acids: CSVVTSGRKPLLTDTQYF. DNA of the CDR3: TGCAGCGTTGTCACTAGCGGGCGGAAACCCCTACTCACAGATACGCAGTATTTT.

The genes are TRBV5-5 and TRBJ1-3; D may be TRBD1 (5 bases). The V gene lost 7 bases and the J gene lost 0 bases, with 14 bases spanning the gap. This CDR3 is built from 15 residues. Germline V CDR1 and CDR2: SGHKS, YYEKEE (reference sequence). The CDR3 DNA sequence: TGTGCCAGCGAAAGGACACCAAGCTCTGGAAACACCATATATTTT. Protein: CASERTPSSGNTIYF.

The chain uses TRBV9 and TRBJ2-1, with no clear D. The CDR3 is made up of 13 amino acids. Trimming cost V 0 bases and J 9 bases, with 10 bases left between them. Germline V CDR1 and CDR2: SGDLS, YYNGEE. The CDR3 reads CASSVETLGEQFF. The CDR3 DNA is TGTGCCAGCAGCGTAGAGACCCTAGGTGAGCAGTTCTTC.